This T cell receptor beta chain derives from a study of T cells after somatic rescue of genetic block. Sequenced by immunoSEQ multiplex PCR; TCRdb stores in-frame clones only, minus some. The table lists roughly 110,000 clones, about 90% of them singletons, with less than 1.5% in the top ten. The V and J ends lost 0 bases and 4 bases respectively, with 12 bases between them. Germline V gives CDR1 MGHRA, CDR2 YSYEKL. The CDR3 has 15 residues. The chain is built from TRBV4-1 and TRBJ1-2, with a possible D match to TRBD1 (5 bases). Sequenced material: peripheral blood mononuclear cells (PBMCs). The receptor's source is a woman younger than 30. The CDR3 sequence is CASSQDRKGTYGYTF. CDR3 nucleotides: TGCGCCAGCAGCCAAGATCGAAAGGGGACCTATGGCTACACCTTC.